Described below is a single T cell receptor beta chain sequence and its context. This clonotype occurred a few times. The antigen it binds to is not known. No per-base quality is available; no much larger clone lies one base away. The CDR3 runs 16 amino acids, cysteine and phenylalanine included. The retained sequence is limited to the CDR3, 48 bases, with the frame set at the first base. CDR1 and CDR2 are read off the germline V gene as SQVTM and ANQGSEA. V is cut back by 1 base and J by 4 bases, with 6 bases in the junction unmatched. Library method: 5' RACE. These reads were obtained on a NextSeq 500. To correct for sequencing error and PCR bias, the TCR library protocol tagged individual cDNA molecules with unique molecular identifiers. Both TCR alpha and beta chains were sequenced, and tight co-correlation was observed between alpha and beta sequence abundances in each sample. Regarding the original processing steps: Decombinator V4 was used to annotate TCR sequences for V gene, J gene and CDR3. TCRs were defined as expanded if a significant change between any two time points was detected under a Poisson model with p below 0.0001. TCR abundances were normalised to the total number of TCRs sequenced per sample and expressed as counts per million. MAIT TCRs were defined by TRAV1-2 paired with TRAJ12, TRAJ20 or TRAJ33, and iNKT TCRs by TRAV10 paired with TRAJ18. VDJdb, accessed 1 November 2021, was searched for CMV, EBV and SARS-CoV-2 annotated TCRs, excluding TCRs annotated for multiple antigens. TCRdb passed the public sequencing reads through fastp at Q25 and MiXCR, retaining productive beta sequences. Entries are consolidated by CDR3 protein sequence, retaining the most common genes and DNA. TCRdb, not the authors, supplied the V and J calls. Here the sample has around 76,000 distinct CDR3 sequences; approximately 10% occur a single time. The ten largest clones take up about 4.8% of the sample.

The data belong to a study of early T cells in non-severe SARS-CoV-2 infection (dated by TCRdb to 2020 to 2022). With respect to the entire study: Bulk RNA from unsorted whole blood was used for TCR sequencing, so alpha and beta chains could not be paired.

This was a case-control study nested in a cohort of healthcare workers in London, UK, who had nasopharyngeal swab PCR tests and blood samples taken every week. Between 23 and 31 March 2020, the week of the UK lockdown, healthcare workers were enrolled and then followed up weekly for as long as 16 weeks. Results the study describes overall, beyond this receptor: Matching against VDJdb was skewed toward anti-spike CD8 responses, likely underestimated virus-specific expansions, and missed private and CD4 specificities.

The source of this sequence is an adult who was a healthcare worker with PCR-confirmed SARS-CoV-2 infection or an uninfected control (not recorded which). Sequencing was performed on whole blood. This sequence uses TRBV29-1 and TRBJ2-2; 10 bases in the middle match TRBD1. The CDR3 in this case is CSVEGTGQGTTGELFF. The DNA sequence is TGCAGCGTTGAAGGAACGGGACAGGGGACCACCGGGGAGCTGTTTTTT.